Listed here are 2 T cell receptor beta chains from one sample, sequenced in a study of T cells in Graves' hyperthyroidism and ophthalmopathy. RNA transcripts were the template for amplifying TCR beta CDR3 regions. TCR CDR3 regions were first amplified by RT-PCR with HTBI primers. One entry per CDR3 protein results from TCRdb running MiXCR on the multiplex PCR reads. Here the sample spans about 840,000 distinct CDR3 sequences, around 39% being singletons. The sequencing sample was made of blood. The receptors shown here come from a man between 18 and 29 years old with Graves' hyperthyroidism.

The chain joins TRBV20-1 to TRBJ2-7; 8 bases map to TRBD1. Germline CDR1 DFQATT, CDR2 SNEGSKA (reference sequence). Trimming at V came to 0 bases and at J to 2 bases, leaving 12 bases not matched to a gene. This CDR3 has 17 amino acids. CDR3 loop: CSARDPFPGTGAYEQYF. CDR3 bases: TGCAGTGCTAGAGATCCGTTTCCCGGGACAGGAGCCTACGAGCAGTACTTC.

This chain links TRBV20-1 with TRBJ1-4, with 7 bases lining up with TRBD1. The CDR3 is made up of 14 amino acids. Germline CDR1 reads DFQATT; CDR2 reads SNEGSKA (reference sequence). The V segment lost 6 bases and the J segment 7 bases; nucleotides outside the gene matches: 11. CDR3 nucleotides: TGCAGTGCGCCGGACAGGAGGGGAGGTGAAAAACTGTTTTTT. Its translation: CSAPDRRGGEKLFF.